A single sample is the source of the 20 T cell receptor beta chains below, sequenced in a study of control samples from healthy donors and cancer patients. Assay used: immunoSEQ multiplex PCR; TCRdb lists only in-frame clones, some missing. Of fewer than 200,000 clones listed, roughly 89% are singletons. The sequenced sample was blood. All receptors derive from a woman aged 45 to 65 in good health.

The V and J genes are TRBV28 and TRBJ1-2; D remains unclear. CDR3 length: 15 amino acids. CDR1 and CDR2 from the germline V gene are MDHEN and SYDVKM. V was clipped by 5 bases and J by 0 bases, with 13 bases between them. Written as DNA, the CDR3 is TGTGCCAGCAGTCTCGGGTTTATAGCTAACTATGGCTACACCTTC. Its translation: CASSLGFIANYGYTF.

CDR3 protein: CASSLGAGAGEQFF. The CDR3 DNA is TGTGCCAGCAGCTTAGGGGCAGGGGCGGGTGAGCAGTTCTTC. The genes are TRBV7-3 and TRBJ2-1, with D possibly matching TRBD1 (6 bases). The CDR3 is 14 residues long. The V gene lost 2 bases and the J gene lost 9 bases, with 14 bases spanning the gap. Germline CDR1 and CDR2: SGHTA and FQGTGA.

The CDR3 loop is CASSLYKGAWNNEQFF. Here the CDR3 DNA reads TGTGCCAGCAGTTTATACAAGGGGGCATGGAATAATGAGCAGTTCTTC. The V call is TRBV28, the J call TRBJ2-1, with 7 positions matching TRBD1. The V gene end was trimmed by 1 base and the J gene end by 7 bases; junction bases not matched to a gene: 10. The CDR3 has 16 amino acids. Germline CDR1 is MDHEN and CDR2 is SYDVKM.

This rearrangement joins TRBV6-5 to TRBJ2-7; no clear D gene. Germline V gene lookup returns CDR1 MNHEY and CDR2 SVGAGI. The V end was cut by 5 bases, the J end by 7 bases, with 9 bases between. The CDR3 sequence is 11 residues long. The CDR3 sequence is CASSPLGEQYF. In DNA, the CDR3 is TGTGCCAGCAGTCCTCTTGGTGAGCAGTACTTC.

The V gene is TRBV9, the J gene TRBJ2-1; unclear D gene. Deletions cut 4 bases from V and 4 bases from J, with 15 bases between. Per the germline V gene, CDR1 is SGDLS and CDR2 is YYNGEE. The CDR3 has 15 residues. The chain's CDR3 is CASSPGGGPYNEQFF. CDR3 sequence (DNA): TGTGCCAGCAGCCCCGGTGGCGGTCCTTACAATGAGCAGTTCTTC.

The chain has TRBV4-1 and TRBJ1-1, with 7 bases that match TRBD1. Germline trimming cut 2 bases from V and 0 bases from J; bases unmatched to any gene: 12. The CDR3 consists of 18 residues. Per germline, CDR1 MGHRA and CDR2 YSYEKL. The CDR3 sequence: CASSQTTGALSLNTEAFF. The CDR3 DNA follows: TGCGCCAGCAGCCAAACAACAGGGGCCCTTTCCTTGAACACTGAAGCTTTCTTT.

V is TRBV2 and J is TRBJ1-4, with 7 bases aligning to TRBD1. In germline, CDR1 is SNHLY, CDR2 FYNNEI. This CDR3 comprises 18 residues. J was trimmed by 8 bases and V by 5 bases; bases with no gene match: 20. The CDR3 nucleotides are TGTGCCAGCAGTTGGATCGTTACAGGGGACAGAAGACGGGAAAAACTGTTTTTT. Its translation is CASSWIVTGDRRREKLFF. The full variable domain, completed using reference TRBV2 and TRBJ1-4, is EPEVTQTPSHQVTQMGQEVILRCVPISNHLYFYWYRQILGQKVEFLVSFYNNEISEKSEIFDDQFSVERPDGSNFTLKIRSTKLEDSAMYFCASSWIVTGDRRREKLFFGSGTQLSVL.

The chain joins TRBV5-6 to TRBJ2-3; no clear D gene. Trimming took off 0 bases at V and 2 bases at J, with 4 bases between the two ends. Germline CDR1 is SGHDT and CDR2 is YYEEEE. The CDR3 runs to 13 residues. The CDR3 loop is CASSLGPTDTQYF. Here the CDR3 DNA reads TGTGCCAGCAGCTTGGGACCCACAGATACGCAGTATTTT.

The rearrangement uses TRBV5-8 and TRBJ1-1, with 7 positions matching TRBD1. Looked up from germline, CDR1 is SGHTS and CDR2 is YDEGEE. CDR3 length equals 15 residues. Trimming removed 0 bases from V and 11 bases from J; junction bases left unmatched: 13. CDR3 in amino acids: CASSLAGGLRLGAFF. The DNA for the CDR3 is TGTGCCAGCAGCTTGGCAGGGGGTTTGAGGCTGGGGGCTTTCTTT.

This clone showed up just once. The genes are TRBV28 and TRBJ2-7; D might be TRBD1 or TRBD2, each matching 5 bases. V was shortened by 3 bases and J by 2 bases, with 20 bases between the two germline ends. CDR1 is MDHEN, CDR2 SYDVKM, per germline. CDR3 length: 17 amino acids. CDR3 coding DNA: TGTGCCAGCAGTTTTAGGGGACGGAGTCGTTCCCCCTACGAGCAGTACTTC. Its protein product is CASSFRGRSRSPYEQYF.

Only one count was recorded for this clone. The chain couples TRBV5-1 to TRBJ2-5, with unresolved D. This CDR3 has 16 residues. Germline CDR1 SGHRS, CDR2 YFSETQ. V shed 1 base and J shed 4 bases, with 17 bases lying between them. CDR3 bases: TGCGCCAGCAGCTTGTCGGCTGTGAGGAATGTAGAGACCCAGTACTTC. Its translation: CASSLSAVRNVETQYF.

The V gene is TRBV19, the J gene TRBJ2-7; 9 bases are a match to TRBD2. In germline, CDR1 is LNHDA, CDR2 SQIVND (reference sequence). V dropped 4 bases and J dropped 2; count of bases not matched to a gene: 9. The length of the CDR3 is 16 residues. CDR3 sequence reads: CASSTLGGRAAYEQYF. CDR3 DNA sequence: TGTGCCAGTAGTACCCTCGGCGGGAGGGCGGCCTACGAGCAGTACTTC.

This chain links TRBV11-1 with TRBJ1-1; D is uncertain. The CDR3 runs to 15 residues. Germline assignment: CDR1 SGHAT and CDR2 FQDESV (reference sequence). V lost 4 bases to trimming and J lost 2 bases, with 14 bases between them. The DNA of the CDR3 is TGTGCCAGCAGCTCAGAATGGGCAGCTAACACTGAAGCTTTCTTT. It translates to CASSSEWAANTEAFF.

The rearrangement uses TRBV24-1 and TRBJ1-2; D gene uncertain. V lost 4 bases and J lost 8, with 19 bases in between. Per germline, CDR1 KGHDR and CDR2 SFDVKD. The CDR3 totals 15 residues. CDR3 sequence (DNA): TGTGCCACCAGTGACCCATTAGCTCCTCGCGGCGGCTACACCTTC. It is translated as CATSDPLAPRGGYTF.

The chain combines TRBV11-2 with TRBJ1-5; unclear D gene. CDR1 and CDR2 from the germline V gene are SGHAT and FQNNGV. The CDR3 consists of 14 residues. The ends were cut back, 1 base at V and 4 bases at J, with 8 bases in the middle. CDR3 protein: CASSLGGANQPQHF. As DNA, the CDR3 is TGTGCCAGCAGCTTAGGGGGAGCGAATCAGCCCCAGCATTTT.

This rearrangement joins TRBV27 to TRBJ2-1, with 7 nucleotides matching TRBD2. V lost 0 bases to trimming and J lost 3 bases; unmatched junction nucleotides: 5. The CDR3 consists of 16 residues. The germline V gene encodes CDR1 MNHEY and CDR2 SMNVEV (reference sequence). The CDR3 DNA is TGTGCCAGCAGTTTATCTCCACTAGCGAGCTACAATGAGCAGTTCTTC. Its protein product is CASSLSPLASYNEQFF.

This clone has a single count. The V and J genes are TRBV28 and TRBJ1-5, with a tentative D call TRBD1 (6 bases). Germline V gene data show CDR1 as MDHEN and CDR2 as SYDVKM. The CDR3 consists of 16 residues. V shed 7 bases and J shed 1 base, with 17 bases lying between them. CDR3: CASINGGSRSNQPQHF. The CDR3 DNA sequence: TGTGCCAGCATCAACGGGGGCAGTCGAAGCAATCAGCCCCAGCATTTT.

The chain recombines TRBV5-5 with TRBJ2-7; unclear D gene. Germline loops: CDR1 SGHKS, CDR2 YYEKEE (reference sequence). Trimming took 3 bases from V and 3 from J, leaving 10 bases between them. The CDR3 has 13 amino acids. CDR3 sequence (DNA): TGTGCCAGCAGCTCCGTTGGGGTCTACGAGCAGTACTTC. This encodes CASSSVGVYEQYF.

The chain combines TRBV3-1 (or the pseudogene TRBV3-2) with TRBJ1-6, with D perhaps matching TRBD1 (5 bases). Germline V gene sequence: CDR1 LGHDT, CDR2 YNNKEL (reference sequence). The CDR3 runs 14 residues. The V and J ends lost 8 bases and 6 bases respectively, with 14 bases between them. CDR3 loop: CASGPRGGNSPLHF. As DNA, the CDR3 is TGTGCCAGCGGGCCGCGGGGCGGTAATTCACCCCTCCACTTT.

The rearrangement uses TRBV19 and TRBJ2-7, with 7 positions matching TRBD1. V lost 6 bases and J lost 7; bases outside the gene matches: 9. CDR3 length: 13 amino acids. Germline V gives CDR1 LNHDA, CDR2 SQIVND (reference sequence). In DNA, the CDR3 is TGTGCCAGTAGAGAGACAGGGCTGGGTGAGCAGTACTTC. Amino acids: CASRETGLGEQYF.